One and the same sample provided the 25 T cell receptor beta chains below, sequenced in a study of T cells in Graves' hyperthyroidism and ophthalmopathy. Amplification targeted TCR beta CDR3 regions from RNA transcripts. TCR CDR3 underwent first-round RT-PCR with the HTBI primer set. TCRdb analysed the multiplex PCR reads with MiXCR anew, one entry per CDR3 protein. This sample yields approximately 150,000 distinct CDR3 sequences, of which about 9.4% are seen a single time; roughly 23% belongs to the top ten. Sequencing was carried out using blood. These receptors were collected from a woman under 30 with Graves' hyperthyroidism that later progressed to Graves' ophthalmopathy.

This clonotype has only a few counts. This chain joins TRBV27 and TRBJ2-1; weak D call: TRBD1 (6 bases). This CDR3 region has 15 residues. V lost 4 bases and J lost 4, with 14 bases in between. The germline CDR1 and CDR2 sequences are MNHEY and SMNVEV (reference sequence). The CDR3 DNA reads TGTGCCAGCAGTTGGGGTGGGCAGGGGTACAATGAGCAGTTCTTC. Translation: CASSWGGQGYNEQFF.

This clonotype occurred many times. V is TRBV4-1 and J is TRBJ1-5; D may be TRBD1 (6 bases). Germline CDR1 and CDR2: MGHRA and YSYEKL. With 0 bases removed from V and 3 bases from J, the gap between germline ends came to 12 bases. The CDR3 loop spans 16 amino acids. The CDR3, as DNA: TGCGCCAGCAGCCAAGACACTTGGGGGGCCAATCAGCCCCAGCATTTT. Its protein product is CASSQDTWGANQPQHF.

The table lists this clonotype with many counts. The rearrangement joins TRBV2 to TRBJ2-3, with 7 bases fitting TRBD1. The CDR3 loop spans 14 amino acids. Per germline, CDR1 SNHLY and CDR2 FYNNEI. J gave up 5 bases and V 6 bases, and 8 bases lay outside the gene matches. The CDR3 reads CASSETGYGDTQYF. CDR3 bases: TGTGCCAGCAGCGAGACAGGGTATGGAGATACGCAGTATTTT.

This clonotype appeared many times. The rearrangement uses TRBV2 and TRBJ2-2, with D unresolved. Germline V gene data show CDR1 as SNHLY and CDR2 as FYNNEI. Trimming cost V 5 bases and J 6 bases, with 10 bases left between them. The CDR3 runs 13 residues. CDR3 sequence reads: CASSREAAGELFF. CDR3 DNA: TGTGCCAGCAGTCGAGAGGCGGCCGGGGAGCTGTTTTTT.

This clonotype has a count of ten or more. The CDR3 protein is CASSYAGQYEQYF. As DNA, the CDR3 is TGTGCCAGCAGTTACGCCGGACAGTACGAGCAGTACTTC. The chain combines TRBV6-1 with TRBJ2-7; D is possibly TRBD1 (6 bases). The CDR3 extends over 13 amino acids. Deletions cut 5 bases from V and 4 bases from J, with 12 bases between. Germline V gene lookup returns CDR1 MNHNS and CDR2 SASEGT.

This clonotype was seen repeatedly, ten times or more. The CDR3: CASSPGFNSYEQYF. The CDR3 bases are TGTGCCAGCAGCCCGGGGTTTAACTCCTACGAGCAGTACTTC. The chain is built from TRBV5-6 and TRBJ2-7; D perhaps matches TRBD2 (5 bases). V lost 4 bases and J 0 bases, leaving 11 bases between the germline ends. The CDR3 spans 14 residues. Germline CDR1 SGHDT, CDR2 YYEEEE. Combining the CDR3 with reference TRBV5-6 and TRBJ2-7 gives the whole variable domain DAGVTQSPTHLIKTRGQQVTLRCSPKSGHDTVSWYQQALGQGPQFIFQYYEEEERQRGNFPDRFSGHQFPNYSSELNVNALLLGDSALYLCASSPGFNSYEQYFGPGTRLTVT.

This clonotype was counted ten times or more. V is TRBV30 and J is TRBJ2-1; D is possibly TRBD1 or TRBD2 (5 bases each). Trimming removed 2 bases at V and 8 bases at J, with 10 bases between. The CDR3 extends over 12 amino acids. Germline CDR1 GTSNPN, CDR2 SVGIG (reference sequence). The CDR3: CAWSRGEHEQFF. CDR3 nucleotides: TGTGCCTGGAGTAGAGGGGAGCATGAGCAGTTCTTC.

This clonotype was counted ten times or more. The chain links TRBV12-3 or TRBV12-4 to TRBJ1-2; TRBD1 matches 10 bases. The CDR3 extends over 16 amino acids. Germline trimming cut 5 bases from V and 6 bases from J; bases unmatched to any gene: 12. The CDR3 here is CASSPVKGQGGNGYTF. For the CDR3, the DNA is TGTGCCAGCAGTCCGGTGAAAGGACAGGGGGGTAATGGCTACACCTTC.

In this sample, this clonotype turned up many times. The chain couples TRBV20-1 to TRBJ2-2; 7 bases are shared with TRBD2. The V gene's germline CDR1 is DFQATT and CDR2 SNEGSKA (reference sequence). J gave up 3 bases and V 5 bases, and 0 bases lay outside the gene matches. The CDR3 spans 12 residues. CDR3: CSAAGDTGELFF. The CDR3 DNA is TGCAGTGCTGCGGGAGACACCGGGGAGCTGTTTTTT.

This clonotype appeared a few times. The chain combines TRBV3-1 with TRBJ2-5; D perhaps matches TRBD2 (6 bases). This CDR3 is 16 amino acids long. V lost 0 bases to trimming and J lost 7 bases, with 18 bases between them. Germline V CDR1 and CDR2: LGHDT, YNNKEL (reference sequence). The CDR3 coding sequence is TGTGCCAGCAGCCAAGATTGGGGGGAGATGGTGGCGACCCAGTACTTC. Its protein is CASSQDWGEMVATQYF.

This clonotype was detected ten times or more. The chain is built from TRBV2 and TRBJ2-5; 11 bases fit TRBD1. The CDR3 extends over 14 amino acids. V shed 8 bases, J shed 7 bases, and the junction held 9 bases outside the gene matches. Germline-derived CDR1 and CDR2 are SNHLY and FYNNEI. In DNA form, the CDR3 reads TGTGCCAGCGGGGGGACAGGGGGGTCTCGGACCCAGTACTTC. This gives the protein CASGGTGGSRTQYF.

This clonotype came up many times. CDR3 bases: TGTGCCAGCAGCCAAGCCCGCGGGAGGAACACCGGGGAGCTGTTTTTT. The encoded protein is CASSQARGRNTGELFF. The rearrangement joins TRBV3-1 to TRBJ2-2; 7 bases map to TRBD2. The CDR3 extends over 16 amino acids. Germline CDR1 is LGHDT and CDR2 is YNNKEL (reference sequence). With 1 base clipped from V and 1 base from J, the junction kept 3 bases outside the gene matches.

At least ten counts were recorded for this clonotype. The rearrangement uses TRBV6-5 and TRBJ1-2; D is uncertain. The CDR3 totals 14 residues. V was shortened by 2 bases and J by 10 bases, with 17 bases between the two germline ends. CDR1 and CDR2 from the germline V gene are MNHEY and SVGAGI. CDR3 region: CASSYGIERPNYTF. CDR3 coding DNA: TGTGCCAGCAGTTACGGCATCGAACGGCCGAACTACACCTTC.

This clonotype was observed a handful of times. DNA of the CDR3: TGTGCCAGTAGTATGTCAGGGGCCTACGAGCAGTACTTC. Residues: CASSMSGAYEQYF. The V gene is TRBV19, the J gene TRBJ2-7; maybe TRBD1 (6 bases). The V end was cut by 3 bases, the J end by 2 bases, with 8 bases between. The CDR3 is made up of 13 amino acids. Germline loops: CDR1 LNHDA, CDR2 SQIVND (reference sequence). Complete variable domain (other parts from reference TRBV19 and TRBJ2-7): DGGITQSPKYLFRKEGQNVTLSCEQNLNHDAMYWYRQDPGQGLRLIYYSQIVNDFQKGDIAEGYSVSREKKESFPLTVTSAQKNPTAFYLCASSMSGAYEQYFGPGTRLTVT.

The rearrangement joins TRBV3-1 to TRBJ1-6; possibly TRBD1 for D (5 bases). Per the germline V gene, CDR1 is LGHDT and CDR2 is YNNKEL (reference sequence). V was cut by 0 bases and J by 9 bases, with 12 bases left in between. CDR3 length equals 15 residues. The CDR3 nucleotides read TGTGCCAGCAGCCAAGATCTCTCAGGGTCTTCACCCCTCCACTTT. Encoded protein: CASSQDLSGSSPLHF. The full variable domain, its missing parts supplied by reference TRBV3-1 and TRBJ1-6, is DTAVSQTPKYLVTQMGNDKSIKCEQNLGHDTMYWYKQDSKKFLKIMFSYNNKELIINETVPNRFSPKSPDKAHLNLHINSLELGDSAVYFCASSQDLSGSSPLHFGNGTRLTVT.

The CDR3 nucleotides are TGCAGTGCTAGAGACCGTAACGGATACGAGCAGTACTTC. Encoded protein: CSARDRNGYEQYF. This sequence joins TRBV20-1 and TRBJ2-7; D call uncertain. CDR1 is DFQATT, CDR2 SNEGSKA, per germline (reference sequence). This CDR3 spans 13 amino acids. V was trimmed by 0 bases and J by 4 bases, leaving 10 bases between them.

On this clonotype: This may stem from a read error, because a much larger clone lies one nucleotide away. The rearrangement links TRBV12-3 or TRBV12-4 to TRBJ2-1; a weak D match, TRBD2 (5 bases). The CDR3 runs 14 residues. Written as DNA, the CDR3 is TGTGCCACGACGGGGTGGAGAAGAGAAAATGAGCAGTCCTTC. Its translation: CATTGWRRENEQSF.

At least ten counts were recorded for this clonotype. In nucleotides, the CDR3 is TGTGCCAGCAGTTCCGGGGCGGGGGGGGAGACCCAGTACTTC. Translation gives CASSSGAGGETQYF. The chain uses TRBV28 and TRBJ2-5; 9 bases align to TRBD2. Germline V lookup: CDR1 MDHEN, CDR2 SYDVKM. The CDR3 is made up of 14 amino acids. With 4 bases clipped from V and 5 bases from J, the junction kept 5 bases outside the gene matches.

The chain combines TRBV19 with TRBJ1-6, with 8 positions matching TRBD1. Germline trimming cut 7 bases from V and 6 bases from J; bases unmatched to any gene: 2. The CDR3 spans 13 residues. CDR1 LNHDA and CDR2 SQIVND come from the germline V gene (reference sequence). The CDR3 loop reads CASTGQVNSPLHF. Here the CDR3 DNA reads TGTGCCAGTACGGGACAGGTTAATTCACCCCTCCACTTT.

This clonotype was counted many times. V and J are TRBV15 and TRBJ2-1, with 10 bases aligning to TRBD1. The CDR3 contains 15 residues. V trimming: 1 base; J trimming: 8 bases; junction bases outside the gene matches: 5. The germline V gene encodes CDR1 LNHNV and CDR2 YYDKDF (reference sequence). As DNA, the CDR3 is TGTGCCACCAGCAGAGGACAGGGGGCAGCGGATGAGCAGTTCTTC. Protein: CATSRGQGAADEQFF.

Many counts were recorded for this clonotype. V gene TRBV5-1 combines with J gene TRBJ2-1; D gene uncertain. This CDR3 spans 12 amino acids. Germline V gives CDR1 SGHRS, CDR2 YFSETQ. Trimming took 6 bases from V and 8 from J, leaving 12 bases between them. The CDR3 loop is CASTSPLDEQFF. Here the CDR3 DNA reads TGCGCCAGCACCTCCCCCCTGGATGAGCAGTTCTTC.

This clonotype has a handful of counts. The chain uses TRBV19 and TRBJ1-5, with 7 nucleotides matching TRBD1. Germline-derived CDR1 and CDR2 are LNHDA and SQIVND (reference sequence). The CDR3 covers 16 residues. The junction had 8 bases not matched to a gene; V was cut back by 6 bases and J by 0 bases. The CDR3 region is CASSFLGQPSNQPQHF. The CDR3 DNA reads TGTGCCAGTAGCTTCCTGGGACAGCCTAGCAATCAGCCCCAGCATTTT.

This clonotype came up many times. CDR3 coding DNA: TGTGCCAGCAGCTTACAGGCTTACTATTCACCCCTCCACTTT. This codes for CASSLQAYYSPLHF. V is TRBV7-8 and J is TRBJ1-6, with D hard to call. V was pared by 2 bases and J by 8 bases, with 10 bases between. CDR3 size: 14 residues. Germline V gene data show CDR1 as SGHVS and CDR2 as FQNEAQ.

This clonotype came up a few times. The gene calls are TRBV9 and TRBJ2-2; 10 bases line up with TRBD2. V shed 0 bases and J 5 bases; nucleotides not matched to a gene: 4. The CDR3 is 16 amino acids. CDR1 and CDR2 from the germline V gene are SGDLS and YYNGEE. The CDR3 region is CASSVDGTSVTGELFF. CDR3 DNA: TGTGCCAGCAGCGTAGACGGGACTAGCGTAACCGGGGAGCTGTTTTTT.

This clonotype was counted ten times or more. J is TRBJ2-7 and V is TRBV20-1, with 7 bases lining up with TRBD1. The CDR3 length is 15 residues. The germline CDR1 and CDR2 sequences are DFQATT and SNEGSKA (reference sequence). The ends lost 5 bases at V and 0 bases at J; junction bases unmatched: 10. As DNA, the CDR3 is TGCAGTGCTGAGGGGGCAAGGGGACGCTCCTACGAGCAGTACTTC. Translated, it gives CSAEGARGRSYEQYF.